These 19 T cell receptor beta chains were sequenced from one sample in a study of blood T cell repertoires in COVID-19. Libraries were prepared by immunoSEQ multiplex PCR; TCRdb keeps only in-frame clonotypes and omits some of them. The table has about 50,000 clones, approximately 91% seen once; the top ten hold roughly 10%. Specimen: peripheral blood. The origin of the receptors is an elderly woman with acute or convalescent COVID-19.

The V gene is TRBV4-2, the J gene TRBJ1-2; D ambiguous. V was clipped by 0 bases and J by 4 bases, with 12 bases between them. The germline V gene has CDR1 LGHNA and CDR2 YNFKEQ. The CDR3 totals 15 residues. In DNA, the CDR3 is TGTGCCAGCAGCCAAGATGAGGGCGCTGGCTATGGCTACACCTTC. Encoded protein: CASSQDEGAGYGYTF.

This clone has only one observation. V usage is TRBV4-3 and J usage is TRBJ2-3; 12 bases are shared with TRBD2. With 1 base clipped from V and 1 base from J, the junction kept 0 bases outside the gene matches. The CDR3 extends over 16 amino acids. CDR1 is LGHNA, CDR2 YSLEER, per germline. DNA of the CDR3: TGCGCCAGCAGCCAAGGACTAGCGGGAGGCACAGATACGCAGTATTTT. Residues: CASSQGLAGGTDTQYF.

This chain joins TRBV5-4 and TRBJ1-2; 10 bases match TRBD1. This CDR3 is built from 15 residues. Germline-derived CDR1 and CDR2 are SGHNT and YYREEE (reference sequence). After removal of 4 bases from V and 4 bases from J, the junction contained 7 bases not matched to a gene. CDR3 coding DNA: TGTGCCAGCAGCGTACGGGACAGGGGCCCCTATGGCTACACCTTC. This sequence encodes CASSVRDRGPYGYTF.

The gene calls are TRBV4-1 and TRBJ1-6; the D gene is possibly TRBD1 (6 bases). Trimming shortened V by 4 bases and J by 9 bases, and 19 bases separated the two germline ends. The CDR3 spans 16 residues. Germline V lookup: CDR1 MGHRA, CDR2 YSYEKL. The CDR3 region is CASSRETGRGGSPLHF. CDR3 sequence (DNA): TGCGCCAGCAGCCGGGAAACAGGGCGCGGGGGTTCACCCCTCCACTTT.

This rearrangement joins TRBV10-3 to TRBJ2-1, with 15 nucleotides matching TRBD2. Germline V gene data show CDR1 as ENHRY and CDR2 as SYGVKD. V was pared by 3 bases and J by 1 base, with 10 bases of the junction left unmatched. The CDR3 totals 20 residues. The CDR3 protein is CAISDSPGLAGGRSYNEQFF. For the CDR3, the DNA is TGTGCCATCAGTGACTCCCCGGGACTAGCGGGAGGCCGGTCCTACAATGAGCAGTTCTTC.

The gene calls are TRBV7-2 and TRBJ1-5, with 7 bases that match TRBD1. There are 13 residues in the CDR3. Looked up from germline, CDR1 is SGHTA and CDR2 is FQGNSA. V trimming: 4 bases; J trimming: 4 bases; junction bases outside the gene matches: 1. The CDR3 here is CASSSTGNQPQHF. As DNA, the CDR3 is TGTGCCAGCAGCTCGACAGGGAATCAGCCCCAGCATTTT.

This clone was picked up one time. The rearrangement uses TRBV19 and TRBJ1-2; the match to TRBD1 covers 7 bases. This CDR3 contains 14 residues. Trimming took 5 bases from V and 4 from J; bases not matched to a gene: 7. The germline V gene encodes CDR1 LNHDA and CDR2 SQIVND (reference sequence). As DNA, the CDR3 is TGTGCCAGTAGTCCCCGACAGGGACCCTATGGCTACACCTTC. Protein: CASSPRQGPYGYTF.

This rearrangement joins TRBV10-3 to TRBJ2-3; TRBD2 agrees at 10 bases. The CDR3 is 15 residues long. Germline V gives CDR1 ENHRY, CDR2 SYGVKD. V shed 4 bases, J shed 4 bases, and the junction held 5 bases outside the gene matches. CDR3 residues: CAISARSGRADTQYF. CDR3 nucleotides: TGTGCCATCAGTGCAAGAAGCGGGAGGGCAGATACGCAGTATTTT.

The CDR3 protein is CASSQEGLGFREQYF. Written as DNA, the CDR3 is TGTGCCAGCAGCCAAGAAGGACTCGGCTTTAGGGAGCAGTACTTC. The chain recombines TRBV14 with TRBJ2-7; a possible D gene is TRBD2 (5 bases). The germline V gene has CDR1 SGHDN and CDR2 FVKESK. This CDR3 has 15 amino acids. With 0 bases removed from V and 7 bases from J, the gap between germline ends came to 16 bases.

The chain joins TRBV7-9 to TRBJ1-5; weak D call: TRBD1 (5 bases). This CDR3 contains 15 residues. V lost 5 bases to trimming and J lost 7 bases, with 18 bases between them. The germline V gene has CDR1 SEHNR and CDR2 FQNEAQ (reference sequence). CDR3 nucleotide sequence: TGTGCCAGCAGCCTTGGGGGGAGGAGGGGCCAGCCCCAGCATTTT. Translated, it gives CASSLGGRRGQPQHF.

The V gene is TRBV11-3, the J gene TRBJ1-1; D gene uncertain. CDR3 length equals 14 residues. The germline V and J ends were trimmed by 1 base and 6 bases, with 12 bases remaining between them. Germline V gene lookup returns CDR1 SGHNT and CDR2 YENEEA. The CDR3 protein is CASSLVGSYSEAFF. Written as DNA, the CDR3 is TGTGCCAGCAGCTTAGTCGGGAGTTACTCTGAAGCTTTCTTT. The entire variable domain, with the rest obtained from reference TRBV11-3 and TRBJ1-1, is as follows: EAGVVQSPRYKIIEKKQPVAFWCNPISGHNTLYWYLQNLGQGPELLIRYENEEAVDDSQLPKDRFSAERLKGVDSTLKIQPAELGDSAVYLCASSLVGSYSEAFFGQGTRLTVV.

This chain joins TRBV6-6 and TRBJ1-4; 9 nucleotides match TRBD1. The V gene end was trimmed by 0 bases and the J gene end by 8 bases; junction bases not matched to a gene: 7. The CDR3 is made up of 16 amino acids. Germline V gene lookup returns CDR1 MNHNY and CDR2 SVGAGI (reference sequence). The CDR3: CASSYSRGQGREKLFF. CDR3 nucleotides: TGTGCCAGCAGTTACTCAAGGGGACAGGGAAGGGAAAAACTGTTTTTT.

Only a few counts were recorded for this clone. The chain is built from TRBV9 and TRBJ2-1; 7 bases match TRBD2. The CDR3 extends over 15 amino acids. J lost 3 bases, V lost 1 base, and 4 bases had no gene match. CDR1 is SGDLS and CDR2 is YYNGEE in the germline V gene. The chain's CDR3 is CASSVIAGHYNEQFF. The DNA of the CDR3 is TGTGCCAGCAGCGTAATAGCGGGCCACTACAATGAGCAGTTCTTC.

The chain joins TRBV4-3 to TRBJ1-6; D remains ambiguous. V lost 0 bases and J 5 bases, leaving 11 bases between the germline ends. The germline CDR1 and CDR2 sequences are LGHNA and YSLEER. CDR3 size: 16 residues. This chain's CDR3 is CASSQDLQLNNSPLHF. CDR3 DNA: TGCGCCAGCAGCCAAGATTTACAGCTCAATAATTCACCCCTCCACTTT.

This clone has just a few counts. The chain uses TRBV7-9 and TRBJ2-7; 7 bases align to TRBD1. The V segment lost 7 bases and the J segment 7 bases; nucleotides outside the gene matches: 7. Looked up from germline, CDR1 is SEHNR and CDR2 is FQNEAQ (reference sequence). The CDR3 covers 12 residues. DNA for the CDR3: TGTGCCAGCACCCCCCCAGGGGGAGAGCAGTACTTC. Translation: CASTPPGGEQYF.

The chain is built from TRBV19 and TRBJ2-1; 10 positions match TRBD2. Germline V CDR1 and CDR2: LNHDA, SQIVND (reference sequence). The CDR3 runs 16 residues. Losses at the gene ends were 4 bases for V and 3 bases for J; bases not matched to a gene: 6. The CDR3 sequence: CASSTQGLAIYNEQFF. The CDR3 region has the DNA TGTGCCAGTAGTACTCAGGGACTAGCGATCTACAATGAGCAGTTCTTC.

The J gene is TRBJ2-3, the V gene TRBV29-1; 8 bases map to TRBD2. V gave up 4 bases and J gave up 10 bases; unmatched junction bases: 13. The germline V gene encodes CDR1 SQVTM and CDR2 ANQGSEA. There are 14 residues in the CDR3. The DNA of the CDR3 is TGCAGCGTTGTCAGCGGGAGCCCCGCGTCACCGCAGTATTTT. It specifies CSVVSGSPASPQYF.

A single count supports this clone. This rearrangement joins TRBV4-3 to TRBJ1-2; 7 bases map to TRBD1. The CDR3 spans 14 residues. Germline V lookup: CDR1 LGHNA, CDR2 YSLEER. Trimming cost V 3 bases and J 10 bases; bases outside gene matches: 11. The DNA for the CDR3 is TGCGCCAGCAGCCAGATGGGACAGAGACGTACCTACACCTTC. Protein product: CASSQMGQRRTYTF.

This rearrangement joins TRBV5-6 to TRBJ2-5; D call uncertain. Between the trimmed V and J ends, which lost 2 bases and 2 bases, there was a span of 7 bases. Looked up from germline, CDR1 is SGHDT and CDR2 is YYEEEE. CDR3 length: 13 residues. The DNA of the CDR3 is TGTGCCAGCAGCTTTGTACAGCAAGAGACCCAGTACTTC. Translation gives CASSFVQQETQYF.